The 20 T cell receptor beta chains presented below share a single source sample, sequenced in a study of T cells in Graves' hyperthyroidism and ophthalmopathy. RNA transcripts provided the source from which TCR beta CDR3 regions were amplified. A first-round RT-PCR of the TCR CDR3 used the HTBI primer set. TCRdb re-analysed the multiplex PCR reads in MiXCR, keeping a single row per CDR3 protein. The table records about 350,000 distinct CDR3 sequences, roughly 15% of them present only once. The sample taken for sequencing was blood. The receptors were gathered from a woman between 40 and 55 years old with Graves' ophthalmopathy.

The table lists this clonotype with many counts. The CDR3: CASSQVGGGATDTQYF. The CDR3 DNA reads as TGTGCCAGCAGCCAAGTGGGCGGGGGGGCCACAGATACGCAGTATTTT. The V and J genes are TRBV3-1 and TRBJ2-3; 9 bases fit TRBD2. The CDR3 spans 16 residues. Germline CDR1 and CDR2: LGHDT and YNNKEL (reference sequence). V lost 1 base, J lost 2 bases, and 4 bases stayed unmatched.

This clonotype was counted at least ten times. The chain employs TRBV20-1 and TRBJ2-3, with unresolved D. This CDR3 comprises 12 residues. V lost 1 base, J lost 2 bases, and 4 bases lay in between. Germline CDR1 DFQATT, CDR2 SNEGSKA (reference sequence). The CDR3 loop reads CSARGNTDTQYF. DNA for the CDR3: TGCAGTGCTAGAGGCAACACAGATACGCAGTATTTT.

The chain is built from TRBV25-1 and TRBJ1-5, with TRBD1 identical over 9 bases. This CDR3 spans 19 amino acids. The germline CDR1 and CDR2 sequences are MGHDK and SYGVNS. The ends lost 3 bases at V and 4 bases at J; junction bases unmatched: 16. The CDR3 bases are TGTGCCAGCAGTGATACCCCGGGACAGGGTGGTCGTCGTAATCAGCCCCAGCATTTT. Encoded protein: CASSDTPGQGGRRNQPQHF.

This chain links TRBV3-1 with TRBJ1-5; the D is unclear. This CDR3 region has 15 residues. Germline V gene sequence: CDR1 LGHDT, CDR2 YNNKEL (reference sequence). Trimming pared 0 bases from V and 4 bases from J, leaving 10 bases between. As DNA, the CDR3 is TGTGCCAGCAGCCAAGATAGTGGAGGGAATCAGCCCCAGCATTTT. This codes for CASSQDSGGNQPQHF.

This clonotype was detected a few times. The CDR3 region is CSARSILGQGGDTEAFF. The CDR3 coding sequence is TGCAGTGCTAGGTCAATCCTGGGACAGGGGGGAGACACTGAAGCTTTCTTT. The rearrangement joins TRBV20-1 to TRBJ1-1; 11 bases line up with TRBD1. The J segment lost 3 bases and the V segment lost 3 bases, leaving 12 bases of the junction unmatched. The CDR3 totals 17 residues. Per the germline V gene, CDR1 is DFQATT and CDR2 is SNEGSKA (reference sequence).

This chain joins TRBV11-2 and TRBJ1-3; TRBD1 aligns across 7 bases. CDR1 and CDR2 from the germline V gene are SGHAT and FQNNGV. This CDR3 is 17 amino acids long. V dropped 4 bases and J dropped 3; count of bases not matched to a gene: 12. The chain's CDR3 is CASSSHSGQRIGNTIYF. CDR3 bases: TGTGCCAGCAGCTCCCATTCGGGACAGAGAATTGGAAACACCATATATTTT.

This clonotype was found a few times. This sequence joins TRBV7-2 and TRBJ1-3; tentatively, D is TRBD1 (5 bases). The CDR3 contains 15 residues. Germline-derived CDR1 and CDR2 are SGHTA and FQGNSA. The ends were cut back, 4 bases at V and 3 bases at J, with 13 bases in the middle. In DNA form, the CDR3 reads TGTGCCAGCAGCTCCCAGCGCAGGGTTGGAAACACCATATATTTT. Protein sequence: CASSSQRRVGNTIYF. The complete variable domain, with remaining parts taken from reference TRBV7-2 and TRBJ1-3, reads GAGVSQSPSNKVTEKGKDVELRCDPISGHTALYWYRQSLGQGLEFLIYFQGNSAPDKSGLPSDRFSAERTGGSVSTLTIQRTQQEDSAVYLCASSSQRRVGNTIYFGEGSWLTVV.

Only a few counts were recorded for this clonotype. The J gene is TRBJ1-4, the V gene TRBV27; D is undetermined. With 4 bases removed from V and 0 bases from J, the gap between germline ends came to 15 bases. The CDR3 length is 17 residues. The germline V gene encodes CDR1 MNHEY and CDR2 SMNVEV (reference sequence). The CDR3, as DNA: TGTGCCAGCAGTTCCCTTTCTTCGGCCCCAACTAATGAAAAACTGTTTTTT. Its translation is CASSSLSSAPTNEKLFF.

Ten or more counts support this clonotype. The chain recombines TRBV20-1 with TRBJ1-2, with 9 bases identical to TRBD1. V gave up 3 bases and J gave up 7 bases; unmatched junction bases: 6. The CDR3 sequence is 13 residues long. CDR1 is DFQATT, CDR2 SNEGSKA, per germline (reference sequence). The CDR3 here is CSASPGQGAGYTF. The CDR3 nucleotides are TGCAGTGCTAGCCCGGGACAGGGCGCTGGCTACACCTTC.

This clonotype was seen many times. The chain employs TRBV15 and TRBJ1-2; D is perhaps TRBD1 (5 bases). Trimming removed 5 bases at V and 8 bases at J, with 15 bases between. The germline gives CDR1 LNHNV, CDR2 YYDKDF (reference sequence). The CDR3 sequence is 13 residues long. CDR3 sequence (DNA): TGTGCCACCAGCCGGGGGATCAGTCCCGGCTACACCTTC. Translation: CATSRGISPGYTF.

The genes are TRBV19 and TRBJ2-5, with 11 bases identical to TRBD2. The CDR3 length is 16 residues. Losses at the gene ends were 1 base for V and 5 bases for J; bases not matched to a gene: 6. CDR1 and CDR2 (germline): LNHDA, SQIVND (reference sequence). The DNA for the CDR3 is TGTGCCAGTAGTATAGTTGGTAGCGGGAGGGACGAGACCCAGTACTTC. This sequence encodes CASSIVGSGRDETQYF.

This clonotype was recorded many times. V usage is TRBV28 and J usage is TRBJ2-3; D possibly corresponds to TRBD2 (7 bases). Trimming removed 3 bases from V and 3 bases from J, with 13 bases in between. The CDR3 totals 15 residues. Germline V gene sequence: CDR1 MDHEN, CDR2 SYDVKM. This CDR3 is CASSFGGAGTDTQYF. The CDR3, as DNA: TGTGCCAGCAGTTTTGGGGGGGCGGGGACAGATACGCAGTATTTT.

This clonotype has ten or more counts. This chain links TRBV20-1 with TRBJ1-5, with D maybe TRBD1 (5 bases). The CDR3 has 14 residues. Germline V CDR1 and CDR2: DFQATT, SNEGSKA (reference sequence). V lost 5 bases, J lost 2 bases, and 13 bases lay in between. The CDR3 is CSAAGLGGNQPQHF. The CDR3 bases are TGCAGTGCTGCAGGGCTGGGTGGCAATCAGCCCCAGCATTTT.

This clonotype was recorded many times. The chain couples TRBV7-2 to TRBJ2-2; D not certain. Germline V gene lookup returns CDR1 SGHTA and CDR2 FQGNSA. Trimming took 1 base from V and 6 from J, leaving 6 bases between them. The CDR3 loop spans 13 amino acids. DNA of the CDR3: TGTGCCAGCAGCTTAGGGGTCTCCGGGGAGCTGTTTTTT. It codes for CASSLGVSGELFF.

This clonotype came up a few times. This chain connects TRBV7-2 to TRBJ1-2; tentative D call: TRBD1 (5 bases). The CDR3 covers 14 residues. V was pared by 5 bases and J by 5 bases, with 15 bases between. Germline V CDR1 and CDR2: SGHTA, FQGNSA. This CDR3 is CASSPPGRSYGYTF. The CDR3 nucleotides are TGTGCCAGCAGCCCGCCGGGACGGAGTTATGGCTACACCTTC.

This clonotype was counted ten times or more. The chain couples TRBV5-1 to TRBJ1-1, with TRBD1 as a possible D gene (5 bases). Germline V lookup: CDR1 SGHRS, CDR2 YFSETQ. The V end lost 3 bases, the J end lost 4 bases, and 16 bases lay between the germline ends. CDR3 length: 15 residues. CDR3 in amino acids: CASSYHQGWGTEAFF. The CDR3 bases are TGCGCCAGCAGCTACCACCAGGGTTGGGGCACTGAAGCTTTCTTT. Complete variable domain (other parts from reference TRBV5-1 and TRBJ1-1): KAGVTQTPRYLIKTRGQQVTLSCSPISGHRSVSWYQQTPGQGLQFLFEYFSETQRNKGNFPGRFSGRQFSNSRSEMNVSTLELGDSALYLCASSYHQGWGTEAFFGQGTRLTVV.

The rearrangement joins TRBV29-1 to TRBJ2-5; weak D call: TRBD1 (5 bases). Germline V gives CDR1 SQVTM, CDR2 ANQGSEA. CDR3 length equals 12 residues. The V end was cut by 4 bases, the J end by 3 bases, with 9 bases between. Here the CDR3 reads CSVGQFEETQYF. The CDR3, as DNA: TGCAGCGTTGGACAGTTTGAAGAGACCCAGTACTTC.

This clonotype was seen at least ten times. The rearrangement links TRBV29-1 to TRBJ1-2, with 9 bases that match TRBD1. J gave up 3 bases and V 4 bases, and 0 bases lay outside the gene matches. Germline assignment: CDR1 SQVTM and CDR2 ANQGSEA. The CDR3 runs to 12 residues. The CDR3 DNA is TGCAGCGTTGGGACAGGGGACTATGGCTACACCTTC. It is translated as CSVGTGDYGYTF.

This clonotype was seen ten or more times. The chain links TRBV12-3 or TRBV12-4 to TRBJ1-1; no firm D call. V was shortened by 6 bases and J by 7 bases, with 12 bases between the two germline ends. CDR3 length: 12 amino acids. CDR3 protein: CASSLTRFEAFF. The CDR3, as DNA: TGTGCCAGCAGCCTAACAAGGTTTGAAGCTTTCTTT.

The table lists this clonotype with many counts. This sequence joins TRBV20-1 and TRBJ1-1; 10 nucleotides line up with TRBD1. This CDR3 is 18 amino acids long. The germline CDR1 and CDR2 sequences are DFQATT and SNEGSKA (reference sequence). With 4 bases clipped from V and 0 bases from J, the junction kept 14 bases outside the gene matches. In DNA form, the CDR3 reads TGCAGTGCTACGGGACAGGGGAGACTGAGGAAGGTGAACACTGAAGCTTTCTTT. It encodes CSATGQGRLRKVNTEAFF.